A selection of T cell receptor beta chains follows, all from one sample in a study of CD8 T cells in ankylosing spondylitis. TCRdb re-called the 5' RACE reads with MiXCR, one entry per CDR3 protein. Among over 450,000 distinct CDR3 sequences listed, approximately 11% were seen once. The specimen was blood, either unsorted or a sorted T cell fraction (not recorded which). These receptors were collected from a male donor with ankylosing spondylitis. Both conserved end residues are part of each CDR3. D genes are given only for firm matches. Expanded clones get a size class; other rows say once, few or many, or leave the size out.

CDR3 DNA	CDR3 protein	J gene	V gene	D gene	clone size
TGCAGTGCTAGAGATGGACAGGGGGGAAACACCATATATTTT	CSARDGQGGNTIYF	TRBJ1-3	TRBV20-1	TRBD1	.
TGTGCCAGCACCTTAGGACAGGGGGTGCCTGAAGCTTTCTTT	CASTLGQGVPEAFF	TRBJ1-1	TRBV12-3/TRBV12-4	TRBD1	few
TGCGCCAGCAGCTTACAGCTTAACAATGAGCAGTTCTTC	CASSLQLNNEQFF	TRBJ2-1	TRBV5-1	.	.
TGCAGCGCCGGGGGCAACTATGGCTACACCTTC	CSAGGNYGYTF	TRBJ1-2	TRBV29-1	.	once
TGTGCCAGCAGCGCCTCGACAGGGGGCGCGAGGACTGAAGCTTTCTTT	CASSASTGGARTEAFF	TRBJ1-1	TRBV7-9	TRBD1	.
TGCAGCGTTTCGACAGGGGGCGCGGGGACTGAAGCTTTCTTT	CSVSTGGAGTEAFF	TRBJ1-1	TRBV29-1	TRBD1	.
TGTGCCAGCAGTTCCCCACGACAGGGCAAGGGCACTGAAGCTTTCTTT	CASSSPRQGKGTEAFF	TRBJ1-1	TRBV27	TRBD1	.
TGTGCCAGCTCATACGGGACAGGTTCTGAAGCTTTCTTT	CASSYGTGSEAFF	TRBJ1-1	TRBV18	TRBD1	few
TGTGCCAGCAGCTTCCCCCGACGGCTAGCGGGAGTCAGTGGGCAGTTCTTC	CASSFPRRLAGVSGQFF	TRBJ2-1	TRBV7-8	TRBD2	many
TGTGCCACCAGCAGAGGGCAGACCCAGTACTTC	CATSRGQTQYF	TRBJ2-5	TRBV15	.	few
TGTGCCAGCAGTGCCACAGGGGTCAGGGAAAAACTGTTTTTT	CASSATGVREKLFF	TRBJ1-4	TRBV12-3/TRBV12-4	TRBD1	.
TGTGCCAGCAGGCTGGGGAGGGATGAGCAGTTCTTC	CASRLGRDEQFF	TRBJ2-1	TRBV7-8	TRBD2	.
TGTGCCAGCAACCTAATCGTTAATGCGGTCGACAGGGTGTCCTACAATGAGCAGTTCTTC	CASNLIVNAVDRVSYNEQFF	TRBJ2-1	TRBV12-3/TRBV12-4	TRBD1	few
TGTGCCAGCAGTACAGAAGGACAATTGAACACTGAAGCTTTCTTT	CASSTEGQLNTEAFF	TRBJ1-1	TRBV12-3/TRBV12-4	.	few
TGTGCCAGCAGCTTTCAGTTAGCCCTTTTCTACAATGAGCAGTTCTTC	CASSFQLALFYNEQFF	TRBJ2-1	TRBV7-9	.	.
TGCGCCAGCAGCCAACAGGGGACCCCTCACTACAATGAGCAGTTCTTC	CASSQQGTPHYNEQFF	TRBJ2-1	TRBV5-1	TRBD1	few
TGCAGCGTTGAAACGGGGACAGGGAAAACAGAGCAGTTCTTC	CSVETGTGKTEQFF	TRBJ2-1	TRBV29-1	TRBD1	many
TGTGCCATCAGTGAAAGAGGGACCGCAGGTGATACGCAGTATTTT	CAISERGTAGDTQYF	TRBJ2-3	TRBV10-3	.	many
TGTGCCAGCAGCCGCGATGCCAATGATGAGTTCTTC	CASSRDANDEFF	TRBJ2-1	TRBV5-6	.	few
TGCAGCGTCCCCCGGACTAGCGGGACCGATGAGCAGTTCTTC	CSVPRTSGTDEQFF	TRBJ2-1	TRBV29-1	TRBD2	few
TGCGCCAGAGACAGGGGCTTCAGCAATCAGCCCCAGCATTTT	CARDRGFSNQPQHF	TRBJ1-5	TRBV23-1	TRBD1	.
TGCAGCGTGACCCTACTGGGGGTGGAGACCCAGTACTTC	CSVTLLGVETQYF	TRBJ2-5	TRBV29-1	.	.
TGCGCCAGCAGCCAAGAGGGTGGGGACCTCGGCAATCAGCCCCAGCATTTT	CASSQEGGDLGNQPQHF	TRBJ1-5	TRBV4-1	.	.
TGTGCCAGCAGCTTATCAGGGTCTGGAGCTCAGACCCAGCATTTT	CASSLSGSGAQTQHF	TRBJ1-5	TRBV7-2	.	many
TGTGCCAGCAGTTCGCAAAGGACAGGCTACGAGCAGTACTTC	CASSSQRTGYEQYF	TRBJ2-7	TRBV12-3/TRBV12-4	TRBD1	few
TGTGCCAGCAGCTTCCAGCGGGAGGGCTCTGCGCAGTATTTT	CASSFQREGSAQYF	TRBJ2-3	TRBV7-9	TRBD2	.
TGTGCCAGCAGCTACTGGGACAGATTGAACACTGAAGCTTTCTTT	CASSYWDRLNTEAFF	TRBJ1-1	TRBV7-8	TRBD1	few
TGTGCCAGTAGTATAAGGGCAGGGAACACTGAAGCTTTCTTT	CASSIRAGNTEAFF	TRBJ1-1	TRBV19	.	few
TGTGCCAGCAGCGTCAGGGTAGCAGACTTCAATGAGCAGTTCTTC	CASSVRVADFNEQFF	TRBJ2-1	TRBV7-2	.	many
TGTGCCAGCAGCTTAGTAAACGGCGGGAGCACAGATACGCAGTATTTT	CASSLVNGGSTDTQYF	TRBJ2-3	TRBV7-8	.	few
TGTGCCAGCAGCCAACGACTAGCGGGAGCCACCACAGATACGCAGTATTTT	CASSQRLAGATTDTQYF	TRBJ2-3	TRBV11-2	TRBD2	.
TGCGCCAGCAGCCCAGACAGGGTTAACCATGGCTACACCTTC	CASSPDRVNHGYTF	TRBJ1-2	TRBV5-1	TRBD1	once
TGTGCCAGCAGATGGAAGCGGGAGGGCCGGGTTGGCACAGATACGCAGTATTTT	CASRWKREGRVGTDTQYF	TRBJ2-3	TRBV11-1	TRBD2	few
TGTGCCAGCAGTTTAAGGTCGGGGGCCTACAATGAGCAGTTCTTC	CASSLRSGAYNEQFF	TRBJ2-1	TRBV28	.	many
TGTGCCAGCAGCTTTGGGGAGACTAGCGGCTCCTCCTACAATGAGCAGTTCTTC	CASSFGETSGSSYNEQFF	TRBJ2-1	TRBV11-1	TRBD2	few
TGTGCCAGCAGCCTTACTATGGGACTGAATGAGCAGTTCTTC	CASSLTMGLNEQFF	TRBJ2-1	TRBV11-3	.	few
TGCAGTGCCCGGAGGACAGGCGGGATCTACGAGCAGTACTTC	CSARRTGGIYEQYF	TRBJ2-7	TRBV20-1	.	few
TGTGCCAGCTCACCCCGGACAGGGATGTGGAATGAGCAGTTCTTC	CASSPRTGMWNEQFF	TRBJ2-1	TRBV18	TRBD1	.
TGTGCCAGCAGTGAAGCCCTGGGACAGGCTAACTATGGCTACACCTTC	CASSEALGQANYGYTF	TRBJ1-2	TRBV6-1	TRBD1	.
TGCAGCGTCGAGACAGGAGACTATGGCTACACCTTC	CSVETGDYGYTF	TRBJ1-2	TRBV29-1	.	.
TGTGCCAGCAGCTTAGATGGCAGTCCGGGAAACACCATATATTTT	CASSLDGSPGNTIYF	TRBJ1-3	TRBV7-2	.	.
TGTGCCAGCAGCTTAAGTCTGGCTAGCGGCAACAATGAGCAGTTCTTC	CASSLSLASGNNEQFF	TRBJ2-1	TRBV7-9	TRBD2	.
TGCAGTGCTAGAATATCTAGCGGGAGGTCTTACAATGAGCAGTTCTTC	CSARISSGRSYNEQFF	TRBJ2-1	TRBV20-1	TRBD2	few
TGCGCCAGCAAACTAGCGGGCAATGAGCAGTTCTTC	CASKLAGNEQFF	TRBJ2-1	TRBV5-1	TRBD2	many
TGTGCCAGCAGCAAAGAAATGGATACTAGCGGGAGGAGCCCCCTGGTCTTCCCCGGGGAGCTGTTTTTT	CASSKEMDTSGRSPLVFPGELFF	TRBJ2-2	TRBV21-1	.	.
TGTGCCGGCGGGCGACTGAACACCGGGGAGCTGTTTTTT	CAGGRLNTGELFF	TRBJ2-2	TRBV30	.	few
TGTGCCAGCAGCCAAGGGGACGGATTGTACACTGAAGCTTTCTTT	CASSQGDGLYTEAFF	TRBJ1-1	TRBV7-9	.	many
TGCAGCGTCGGGAGCGGGTGGACAGATACGCAGTATTTT	CSVGSGWTDTQYF	TRBJ2-3	TRBV29-1	.	few
TGCGCCAGCAGCTCCCGGGGCGAGACTGAAGCTTTCTTT	CASSSRGETEAFF	TRBJ1-1	TRBV5-1	.	few
TGTGCCAGCAGTTCATGGACTAGCGGGAGACCCGGGGAGCTGTTTTTT	CASSSWTSGRPGELFF	TRBJ2-2	TRBV27	TRBD2	many
TGCAGTGCCGCCTCGGCGGCGGGAGGGCGGGAGCAGTACTTC	CSAASAAGGREQYF	TRBJ2-7	TRBV20-1	TRBD2	.